What follows are 19 T cell receptor beta chains derived from one specimen sequenced in a study of T cell responses to AZD1222 COVID-19 vaccine. Assay: immunoSEQ multiplex PCR; the TCRdb copy retains only in-frame clones and omits some. The table records 100,000 or so clones, roughly 84% of them present only once. Sequenced here: peripheral blood, sampled on day 0 of AZD1222 vaccination. Receptor source: an adult in good health.

This clone occurred a few times. The chain is built from TRBV28 and TRBJ1-5; 10 positions agree with TRBD1. Germline V gene data show CDR1 as MDHEN and CDR2 as SYDVKM. Unmatched junction bases numbered 12, after V lost 6 bases and J lost 16 bases. CDR3 size: 13 residues. DNA for the CDR3: TGTGCCAGCAGGCCTACCGGGACAGGGGTCGCCCATTTT. This codes for CASRPTGTGVAHF.

The gene calls are TRBV19 and TRBJ2-2; the D is unclear. Germline values: CDR1 LNHDA, CDR2 SQIVND (reference sequence). The CDR3 sequence is 14 residues long. Between the trimmed V and J ends, which lost 1 base and 1 base, there was a span of 4 bases. In nucleotides, the CDR3 is TGTGCCAGTAGTATAGGTCAGAACACCGGGGAGCTGTTTTTT. As protein: CASSIGQNTGELFF. The entire variable domain, with the rest obtained from reference TRBV19 and TRBJ2-2, is as follows: DGGITQSPKYLFRKEGQNVTLSCEQNLNHDAMYWYRQDPGQGLRLIYYSQIVNDFQKGDIAEGYSVSREKKESFPLTVTSAQKNPTAFYLCASSIGQNTGELFFGEGSRLTVL.

In its sample, this clone was seen once. The CDR3 loop is CASSPLAGRGHGYTF. CDR3 in DNA: TGTGCCAGCAGCCCCTTAGCTGGCAGGGGGCATGGCTACACCTTC. The chain employs TRBV14 and TRBJ1-2, with TRBD1 identical over 8 bases. Germline CDR1 is SGHDN and CDR2 is FVKESK. The CDR3 spans 15 residues. With V trimmed by 4 bases and J by 6 bases, 10 bases remained unmatched.

In its sample, this clone was seen a few times. The chain couples TRBV12-5 to TRBJ1-5; tentatively, D is TRBD1 (5 bases). The length of the CDR3 is 18 residues. CDR1 is LGHNT and CDR2 is FRNRAP in the germline V gene. The V end was cut by 1 base, the J end by 0 bases, with 16 bases between. The CDR3 nucleotides are TGTGCTAGTGGTTTGGACATGGGACGGCATTATAGCAATCAGCCCCAGCATTTT. Encoded protein: CASGLDMGRHYSNQPQHF.

Many counts were recorded for this clone. The chain uses TRBV24-1 and TRBJ2-5; maybe TRBD1 (5 bases). V was shortened by 6 bases and J by 4 bases, with 14 bases between the two germline ends. This CDR3 contains 14 residues. CDR1 is KGHDR and CDR2 is SFDVKD in the germline V gene. CDR3 amino acids: CATSRQGFSETQYF. DNA of the CDR3: TGTGCCACCAGTCGGCAGGGTTTCTCAGAGACCCAGTACTTC.

The genes are TRBV19 and TRBJ1-6; 7 bases agree with TRBD1. Per germline, CDR1 LNHDA and CDR2 SQIVND (reference sequence). The J segment lost 14 bases and the V segment lost 6 bases, leaving 10 bases of the junction unmatched. The CDR3 has 13 amino acids. The CDR3 here is CASRMTGKVTLHF. The CDR3 bases are TGTGCCAGTAGGATGACAGGGAAAGTCACCCTCCACTTT.

V gene TRBV5-1 combines with J gene TRBJ2-1; TRBD2 might be the D (5 bases). Germline assignment: CDR1 SGHRS and CDR2 YFSETQ. The V and J ends lost 7 bases and 8 bases respectively, with 19 bases between them. The CDR3 length is 14 residues. As DNA, the CDR3 is TGCGCCAGCGCGGGCGGCAGTCCCTTGGATGAGCAGTTCTTC. It yields the protein CASAGGSPLDEQFF.

The CDR3 coding sequence is TGTGCCATCAGTGAGTCGCCTGGACAGGGGGGAGACTATGGCTACACCTTC. Amino acid sequence: CAISESPGQGGDYGYTF. The chain joins TRBV10-3 to TRBJ1-2; 10 bases agree with TRBD1. The CDR3 contains 17 residues. Trimming cost V 0 bases and J 3 bases; bases outside gene matches: 7. Germline loops: CDR1 ENHRY, CDR2 SYGVKD.

The V call is TRBV19, the J call TRBJ2-3, with 14 bases lining up with TRBD2. The CDR3 runs 17 residues. V shed 7 bases, J shed 5 bases, and the junction held 11 bases outside the gene matches. Germline-derived CDR1 and CDR2 are LNHDA and SQIVND (reference sequence). The CDR3 DNA reads as TGTGCCAGTAACCCGACTAGCGGGAGGGCCGTTGGAGATACGCAGTATTTT. This sequence encodes CASNPTSGRAVGDTQYF. Together with reference TRBV19 and TRBJ2-3, the CDR3 gives the full variable domain: DGGITQSPKYLFRKEGQNVTLSCEQNLNHDAMYWYRQDPGQGLRLIYYSQIVNDFQKGDIAEGYSVSREKKESFPLTVTSAQKNPTAFYLCASNPTSGRAVGDTQYFGPGTRLTVL.

The V gene is TRBV19, the J gene TRBJ1-2, with D unclear. V lost 3 bases to trimming and J lost 4 bases, with 6 bases between them. The CDR3 runs 12 residues. CDR1 and CDR2 (germline): LNHDA, SQIVND (reference sequence). The CDR3 sequence: CASSILGYGYTF. The CDR3 DNA reads as TGTGCCAGTAGTATCCTTGGCTATGGCTACACCTTC.

The chain recombines TRBV11-3 with TRBJ1-1, with D unclear. Germline CDR1 and CDR2: SGHNT and YENEEA. Trimming cost V 4 bases and J 4 bases, with 10 bases left between them. This CDR3 comprises 13 residues. CDR3 bases: TGTGCCAGCAGCTCATCAGTAGTCACTGAAGCTTTCTTT. This codes for CASSSSVVTEAFF.

The rearrangement joins TRBV25-1 to TRBJ2-3, with 9 bases fitting TRBD1. Germline V gene sequence: CDR1 MGHDK, CDR2 SYGVNS. The length of the CDR3 is 13 residues. The V segment lost 8 bases and the J segment 5 bases; nucleotides outside the gene matches: 5. The CDR3 coding sequence is TGTGCCAGCTCGACAGGGGGGAGAGATACGCAGTATTTT. Its protein is CASSTGGRDTQYF.

V gene TRBV28 combines with J gene TRBJ2-7, with D possibly TRBD2 on 6 matching bases. This CDR3 is built from 15 residues. V gave up 4 bases and J gave up 2 bases, with 15 bases separating them. Looked up from germline, CDR1 is MDHEN and CDR2 is SYDVKM. Here the CDR3 reads CASSSNRDLPYEQYF. CDR3 nucleotide sequence: TGTGCCAGCAGTTCAAACCGGGACTTACCCTACGAGCAGTACTTC.

The J gene is TRBJ2-7, the V gene TRBV6-2 or TRBV6-3; D is perhaps TRBD2 (6 bases). V lost 3 bases and J lost 3, with 9 bases in between. Germline CDR1 and CDR2: MNHEY and SVGEGT. The CDR3 runs to 13 residues. The CDR3 spells CASSYSGVYEQYF. The CDR3 DNA sequence: TGTGCCAGCAGTTATTCGGGGGTCTACGAGCAGTACTTC.

The CDR3 reads CASSLMGGQFAEAFF. The CDR3 bases are TGTGCCAGCAGTTTGATGGGGGGGCAGTTTGCTGAAGCTTTCTTT. V usage is TRBV27 and J usage is TRBJ1-1, with D maybe TRBD1 (6 bases). The ends were cut back, 3 bases at V and 6 bases at J, with 17 bases in the middle. CDR3 length: 15 residues. Germline values: CDR1 MNHEY, CDR2 SMNVEV (reference sequence).

The chain links TRBV24-1 to TRBJ1-2; D gene uncertain. V was trimmed by 4 bases and J by 2 bases, leaving 13 bases between them. The germline V gene encodes CDR1 KGHDR and CDR2 SFDVKD. The CDR3 consists of 15 residues. CDR3 loop: CATSEGSLGNYGYTF. DNA of the CDR3: TGTGCCACCAGTGAAGGCAGTTTAGGGAACTATGGCTACACCTTC.

V is TRBV2 and J is TRBJ1-2; no reliable D call. The CDR3 loop spans 11 amino acids. Germline V gene sequence: CDR1 SNHLY, CDR2 FYNNEI. Trimming removed 7 bases from V and 5 bases from J, with 8 bases in between. This CDR3 is CASMALYGYTF. CDR3 DNA: TGTGCCAGCATGGCCCTTTATGGCTACACCTTC.

The chain joins TRBV28 to TRBJ2-7; D is perhaps TRBD1 (5 bases). V lost 3 bases to trimming and J lost 6 bases, with 12 bases between them. Germline V lookup: CDR1 MDHEN, CDR2 SYDVKM. This CDR3 region has 13 residues. CDR3 residues: CASSLPTAGEQYF. CDR3 DNA: TGTGCCAGCAGTTTGCCGACAGCCGGCGAGCAGTACTTC.

The chain combines TRBV9 with TRBJ2-5, with D unclear. Between the trimmed V and J ends, which lost 0 bases and 3 bases, there was a span of 12 bases. Looked up from germline, CDR1 is SGDLS and CDR2 is YYNGEE. CDR3 size: 15 residues. The CDR3 loop is CASSVGGGLEETQYF. CDR3 DNA: TGTGCCAGCAGCGTAGGAGGCGGATTAGAAGAGACCCAGTACTTC.